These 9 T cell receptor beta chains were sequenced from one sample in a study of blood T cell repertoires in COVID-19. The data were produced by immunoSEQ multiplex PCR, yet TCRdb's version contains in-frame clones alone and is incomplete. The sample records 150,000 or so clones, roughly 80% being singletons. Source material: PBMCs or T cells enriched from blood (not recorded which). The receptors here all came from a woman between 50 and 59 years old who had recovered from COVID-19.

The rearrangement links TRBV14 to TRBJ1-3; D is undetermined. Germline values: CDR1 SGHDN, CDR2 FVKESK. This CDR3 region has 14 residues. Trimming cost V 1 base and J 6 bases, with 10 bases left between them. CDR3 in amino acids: CASSQVTGTNTIYF. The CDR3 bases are TGTGCCAGCAGCCAAGTCACGGGTACAAACACCATATATTTT.

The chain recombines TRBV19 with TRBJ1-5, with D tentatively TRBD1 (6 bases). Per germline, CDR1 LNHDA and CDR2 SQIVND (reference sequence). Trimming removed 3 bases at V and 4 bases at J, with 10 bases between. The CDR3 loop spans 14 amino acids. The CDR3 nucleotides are TGTGCCAGTAGTATGAGACAGGTTAATCAGCCCCAGCATTTT. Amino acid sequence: CASSMRQVNQPQHF.

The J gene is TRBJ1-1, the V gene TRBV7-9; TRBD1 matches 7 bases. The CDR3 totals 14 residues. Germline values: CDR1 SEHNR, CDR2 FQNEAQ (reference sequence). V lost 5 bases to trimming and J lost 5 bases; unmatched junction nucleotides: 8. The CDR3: CASSLTTGFTEAFF. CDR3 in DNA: TGTGCCAGCAGCCTTACGACAGGGTTTACTGAAGCTTTCTTT.

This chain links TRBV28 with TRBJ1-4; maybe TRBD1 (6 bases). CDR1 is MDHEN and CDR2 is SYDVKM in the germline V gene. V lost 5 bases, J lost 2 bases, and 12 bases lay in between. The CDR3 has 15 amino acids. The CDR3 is CASSLPQGTNEKLFF. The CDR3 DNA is TGTGCCAGCAGTCTCCCACAGGGCACTAATGAAAAACTGTTTTTT.

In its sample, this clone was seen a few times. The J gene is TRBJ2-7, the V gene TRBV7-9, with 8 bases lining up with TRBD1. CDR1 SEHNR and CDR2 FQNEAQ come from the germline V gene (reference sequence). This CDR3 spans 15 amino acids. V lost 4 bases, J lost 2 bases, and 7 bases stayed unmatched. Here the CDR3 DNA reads TGTGCCAGCAGCTCCCGGGACAGGAGCACCTACGAGCAGTACTTC. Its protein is CASSSRDRSTYEQYF.

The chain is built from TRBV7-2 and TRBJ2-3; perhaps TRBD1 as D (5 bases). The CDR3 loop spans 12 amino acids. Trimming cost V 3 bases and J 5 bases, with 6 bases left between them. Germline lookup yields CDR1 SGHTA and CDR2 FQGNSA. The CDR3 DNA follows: TGTGCCAGCAGCTTGACAGAAGATACGCAGTATTTT. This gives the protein CASSLTEDTQYF.

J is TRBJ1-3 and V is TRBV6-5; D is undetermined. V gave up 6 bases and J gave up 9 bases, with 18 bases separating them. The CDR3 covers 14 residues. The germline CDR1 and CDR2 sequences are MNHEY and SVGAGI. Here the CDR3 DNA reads TGTGCCAGCAGGATCGCGGGCCCCGAGGGCACCATATATTTT. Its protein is CASRIAGPEGTIYF.

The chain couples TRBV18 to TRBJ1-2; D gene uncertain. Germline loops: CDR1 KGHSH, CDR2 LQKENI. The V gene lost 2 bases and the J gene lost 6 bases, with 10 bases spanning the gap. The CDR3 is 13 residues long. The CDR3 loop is CASSPKMGDGYTF. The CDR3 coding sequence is TGTGCCAGCTCACCAAAAATGGGAGATGGCTACACCTTC. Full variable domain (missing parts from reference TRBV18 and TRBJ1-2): NAGVMQNPRHLVRRRGQEARLRCSPMKGHSHVYWYRQLPEEGLKFMVYLQKENIIDESGMPKERFSAEFPKEGPSILRIQQVVRGDSAAYFCASSPKMGDGYTFGSGTRLTVV.

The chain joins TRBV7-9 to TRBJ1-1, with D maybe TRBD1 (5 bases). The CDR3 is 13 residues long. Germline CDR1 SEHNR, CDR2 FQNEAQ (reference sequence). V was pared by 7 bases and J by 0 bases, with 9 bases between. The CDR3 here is CASTRGVNTEAFF. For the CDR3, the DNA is TGTGCCAGCACCCGGGGGGTGAACACTGAAGCTTTCTTT.